This T cell receptor beta chain was identified in a study of blood T cell repertoires in COVID-19. Germline values: CDR1 SGHNT, CDR2 YENEEA. This CDR3 is 16 amino acids long. Trimming cost V 5 bases and J 4 bases; bases outside gene matches: 4. As originally analysed: By means of reference gene primer amplification, nucleated cell counts were estimated. TCRdb's copy holds only in-frame clones and misses some; the assay was immunoSEQ multiplex PCR. V and J calls and clone size are given by that table; D and trimming were obtained from the DNA. Of roughly 87,000 clones in the sample, more than 75% were seen once.

The sequence was collected from a human donor in a cohort sampled during active COVID-19. The chain links TRBV11-3 to TRBJ2-2; TRBD2 matches at 13 bases. Sequencing used peripheral blood. The CDR3 bases are TGTGCCAGCAGCCGAACTAGCGGGAGGGCCACCGGGGAGCTGTTTTTT. Translated, it gives CASSRTSGRATGELFF.